This TCR beta chain was profiled in a study of cytomegalovirus exposure and HLA in healthy donors. The PCR was carried out with 60 Vbeta primers and 13 Jbeta primers. Measured with immunoSEQ multiplex PCR; TCRdb has only the in-frame clones, and not every one. The profile covers about 130,000 clones, with about 80% appearing a single time and 3% to 4% taken by the ten largest. CDR3 length equals 15 residues. Trimming removed 5 bases from V and 4 bases from J; junction bases left unmatched: 5. Germline V lookup: CDR1 MNHEY, CDR2 SVGAGI. Input material: PBMCs. The source is a woman between 40 and 50 years old in good health and CMV-seronegative. V is TRBV6-5 and J is TRBJ2-3; 11 bases are shared with TRBD1. The CDR3 DNA is TGTGCCAGCAGTCGGGACAGGGGGATTCCAGATACGCAGTATTTT. Encoded protein: CASSRDRGIPDTQYF.